This T cell receptor (beta chain) was documented in a study of T cells after yellow fever vaccination (dated by TCRdb to between 2018 and 2021). Looking at the study overall: The SMART-Seq v4 Ultra Low Input RNA kit was used to prepare libraries from fractions with low cell numbers. Bulk TCR alpha and beta repertoires were sequenced longitudinally to track T-cell clones before and after primary and booster YFV17D yellow fever vaccination. Two healthy male donors, one aged 18 to 30 and one aged 30 to 40 years, were included in the cohort. Blood samples were taken at several timepoints before and after primary and secondary immunization, and bulk PBMC replicates and cell subsets were isolated. The research as a whole found: A small share of clonotypes was detected in both CD4 and CD8 compartments, with the overlap likely arising from convergent recombination. Because only two donors were included in the study, the extent to which the findings can be generalized is limited. Compared with the primary T-cell response, the secondary T-cell response was weaker but faster, peaking on day 5 rather than day 15. After the booster, most of the clones that had expanded following primary vaccination were detected again (roughly 97% of CD4 and roughly nine tenths of CD8), which suggests that memory was broadly maintained. FACS-sorted repertoires could contain abundant contaminating clonotypes from the bulk population, so computational filtering was required.

A remark on this clonotype: Its recognized antigen is unknown. No much larger clonotype is one base removed from it; base qualities were not supplied.

TCR cDNA was made using 5'RACE template switching, a step that added a universal primer site and unique molecular identifiers. Priming for cDNA synthesis came from both the TCR alpha and TCR beta constant segments. Library amplification involved two PCR steps, and the second step added sample barcodes and sequencing adapters. Libraries were sequenced on Illumina HiSeq 2500 (2x100 bp) or NovaSeq (2x150 bp). In the source study's methods: MIGEC handled demultiplexing of reads and collapsing into UMI consensus sequences, while MiXCR performed V(D)J alignment. Vaccine-responding clonotypes were defined with edgeR using replicate PBMC samples, requiring FDR below 0.01 and a log2 fold change above 5 up to day 15. Each bulk clonotype was labeled CD4 or CD8 based on which sequenced repertoire, CD4 or CD8, contained the clonotype at higher abundance. TCRdb applied fastp at Q25 and MiXCR to the public reads, then kept only in-frame beta chains. Here each entry gathers all rows of one CDR3 protein and keeps the most common genes and DNA. TCRdb's processing, not the authors' own work, is the source of the V and J calls. The sample table holds under 600,000 distinct CDR3 sequences, of which less than 25% were seen once. The ten most abundant clones make up about 16% of the sample.

What this sample's treatment or condition label stands for: live attenuated yellow fever vaccine strain. Two biological replicates of bulk PBMCs were collected at each blood-draw timepoint. PBMCs were isolated from peripheral blood using a standard Ficoll-Paque protocol. TriZol was used to extract RNA from bulk PBMCs, from CD4 and CD8 fractions, and from dextramer-positive and dextramer-negative fractions. The clonotype was recovered from a man aged 18 to 35 who received the YFV17D yellow fever vaccine. The sequencing used PBMCs, collected more than 20 days after the first yellow fever vaccination.

Here the CDR3 is given as CASSPRIRTLTEAFF. The base sequence is TGTGCCAGCAGCCCTAGGATCAGGACCCTAACTGAAGCTTTCTTT. In this chain, TRBV27 is recombined with TRBJ1-1, with the D segment identity uncertain. The CDR3 has 15 amino acids, counting the end cysteine and phenylalanine. Solely the CDR3 DNA is kept, with 45 bases framed from the first base. CDR1 and CDR2 are drawn from the germline V gene (reference sequence): MNHEY, SMNVEV. V is clipped by 6 bases and J by 5 bases, and the sequence between their germline boundaries is 19 bases long.